This T cell receptor (beta chain) emerged from a study of T cell responses to AZD1222 COVID-19 vaccine. Study-wide context: Analysis merged second doses at about 4 or about 12 weeks.

The CDR3 has 15 amino acids. V was clipped by 1 base and J by 10 bases, with 15 bases between them. Germline loops: CDR1 SGDLS, CDR2 YYNGEE. Points on this clone: Its antigen is unknown.

TCRdb's copy holds only in-frame clones and misses some; the assay was immunoSEQ multiplex PCR. The repertoire consists of approximately 140,000 clones, with approximately 88% occurring once and the leading ten covering about 16%. Study conclusions and caveats: Donors skewed white British and female; clonal diversity was possibly underestimated. Sampling captured repertoires only after the peak T cell response. In the spike-specific TCR repertoire, nearly half reportedly target unmutated variant regions.

The sequence was obtained from an adult in good health. J is TRBJ1-6 and V is TRBV9; D not certain. The sample was peripheral blood, taken on day 0 of AZD1222 vaccination. The CDR3 here is CASSVHEGGASPLHF. The CDR3 nucleotides are TGTGCCAGCAGCGTACACGAAGGAGGAGCCTCACCCCTCCACTTT.